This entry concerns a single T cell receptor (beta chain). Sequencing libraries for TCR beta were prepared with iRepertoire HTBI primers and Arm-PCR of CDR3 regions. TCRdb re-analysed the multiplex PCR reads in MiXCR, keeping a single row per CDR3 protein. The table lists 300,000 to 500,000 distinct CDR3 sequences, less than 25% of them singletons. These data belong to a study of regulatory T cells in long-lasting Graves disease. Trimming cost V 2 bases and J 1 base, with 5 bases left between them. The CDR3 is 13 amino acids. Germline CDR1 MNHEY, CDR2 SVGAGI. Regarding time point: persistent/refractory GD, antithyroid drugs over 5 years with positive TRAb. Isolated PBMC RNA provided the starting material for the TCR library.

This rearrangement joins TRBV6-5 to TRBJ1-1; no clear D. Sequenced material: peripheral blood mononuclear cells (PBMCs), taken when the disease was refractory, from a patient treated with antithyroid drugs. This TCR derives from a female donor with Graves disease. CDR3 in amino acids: CASSYVENTEAFF. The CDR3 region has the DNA TGTGCCAGCAGTTACGTAGAGAACACTGAAGCTTTCTTT.